The clone carrying this TCR beta chain has ten or more counts. What it binds is not known. The data derive from a study of T-cell reconstitution after alpha-beta-depleted transplantation in children. Germline loops: CDR1 SGHTA, CDR2 FQGNSA. The CDR3 has 15 amino acids. The V end was cut by 3 bases, the J end by 5 bases, with 17 bases between. The library targeted TCRbeta and was prepared with unique molecular identifiers. Each CDR3 protein gets one entry after TCRdb re-called the PCR reads with MiXCR. Of approximately 490,000 distinct CDR3 sequences listed, about 11% are singletons. Points from the study as a whole: Newly produced T cells mostly accounted for T-cell counts and diversity one year post-transplant. Expanded graft clones, several hundred of them, were reportedly the source of alpha-beta T cells about two months after transplant. Several patients had high TCRbeta diversity at day 60; it came from surviving recipient T cells and thymic progenitors.

J is TRBJ2-7 and V is TRBV7-2; D might be TRBD2 (6 bases). The sample in question was PBMCs, obtained before TCRalphabeta/CD19-depleted stem cell transplant. The TCR sequence derives from a child aged 2 to 9 with inherited bone marrow failure, due to receive a stem cell transplant. CDR3 bases: TGTGCCAGCAGCTTGTGGGGAGGAGAGCTGCACGAGCAGTACTTC. This codes for CASSLWGGELHEQYF.